One sample yielded the 20 T cell receptor beta chains listed below, sequenced in a study of shared clonotypes between healthy human individuals. Some clones are missing from TCRdb's copy, which holds only in-frame ones; the method was immunoSEQ multiplex PCR. The data contain some 2 million clones, over 85% of them seen just once; the ten biggest clones take up more than 0.1%. Sequenced: naive CD4+ T cells sorted from blood. Regarding subset: CD45RA+ positively selected. The receptors shown here come from a man younger than 35 in good health.

The rearrangement joins TRBV5-5 to TRBJ1-6; no reliable D call. The germline V gene has CDR1 SGHKS and CDR2 YYEKEE (reference sequence). This CDR3 region has 13 residues. Trimming shortened V by 5 bases and J by 9 bases, and 12 bases separated the two germline ends. CDR3 nucleotides: TGTGCCAGCAGAGTGGTGGGGTCTTCACCCCTCCACTTT. As protein: CASRVVGSSPLHF.

The chain couples TRBV28 to TRBJ1-5; TRBD1 agrees at 8 bases. CDR1 is MDHEN and CDR2 is SYDVKM in the germline V gene. The CDR3 spans 16 residues. V lost 7 bases to trimming and J lost 5 bases; unmatched junction nucleotides: 13. CDR3 in DNA: TGTGCCAGCAACCTACCCCAGGGGGCGTCGGATCAGCCCCAGCATTTT. Encoded protein: CASNLPQGASDQPQHF.

The rearrangement joins TRBV11-1 to TRBJ2-7; weak D call: TRBD2 (6 bases). The CDR3 covers 11 residues. CDR1 SGHAT and CDR2 FQDESV come from the germline V gene (reference sequence). V lost 2 bases, J lost 7 bases, and 6 bases lay in between. The DNA of the CDR3 is TGTGCCAGCAGCTTAAGCGGGGAGCAGTACTTC. It encodes CASSLSGEQYF. The full variable domain, its missing parts supplied by reference TRBV11-1 and TRBJ2-7, is EAEVAQSPRYKITEKSQAVAFWCDPISGHATLYWYRQILGQGPELLVQFQDESVVDDSQLPKDRFSAERLKGVDSTLKIQPAELGDSAMYLCASSLSGEQYFGPGTRLTVT.

V and J are TRBV9 and TRBJ2-1, with D possibly TRBD2 on 6 matching bases. CDR3 length: 16 amino acids. Germline-derived CDR1 and CDR2 are SGDLS and YYNGEE. The V and J ends lost 3 bases and 2 bases respectively, with 15 bases between them. The DNA of the CDR3 is TGTGCCAGCAGCGCCGCCTTAGCGGAGGCCTACAATGAGCAGTTCTTC. Amino acid sequence: CASSAALAEAYNEQFF.

The gene calls are TRBV6-1 and TRBJ1-5; tentatively, D is TRBD1 (5 bases). This CDR3 is built from 14 residues. The germline V gene has CDR1 MNHNS and CDR2 SASEGT. V was pared by 11 bases and J by 0 bases, with 14 bases between. CDR3 in amino acids: CAGGAEYSNQPQHF. CDR3 sequence (DNA): TGTGCCGGTGGGGCAGAATATAGCAATCAGCCCCAGCATTTT.

This clone was counted only a few times. The V and J genes are TRBV5-1 and TRBJ1-6; TRBD1 matches 9 bases. The CDR3 length is 15 residues. The germline gives CDR1 SGHRS, CDR2 YFSETQ. The ends lost 0 bases at V and 8 bases at J; junction bases unmatched: 3. The CDR3 DNA reads TGCGCCAGCAGCTTGGCCGGGACAGGGCATTCACCCCTCCACTTT. This gives the protein CASSLAGTGHSPLHF.

The chain recombines TRBV29-1 with TRBJ2-1, with D tentatively TRBD2 (6 bases). The V end was cut by 5 bases, the J end by 1 base, with 12 bases between. This CDR3 has 14 amino acids. The germline gives CDR1 SQVTM, CDR2 ANQGSEA. Here the CDR3 reads CSVRDSRSYNEQFF. The CDR3 DNA follows: TGCAGCGTTCGGGACTCCCGATCCTACAATGAGCAGTTCTTC.

The chain carries TRBV2 and TRBJ2-2, with D possibly called TRBD1 or TRBD2 (5 bases each). This CDR3 region has 16 residues. Germline V lookup: CDR1 SNHLY, CDR2 FYNNEI. Trimming shortened V by 10 bases and J by 4 bases, and 22 bases separated the two germline ends. In DNA, the CDR3 is TGTGCCACCACAGAGACCGGGGACGCGACCACCGGGGAGCTGTTTTTT. The encoded protein is CATTETGDATTGELFF.

J is TRBJ2-7 and V is TRBV6-5; 11 bases align to TRBD1. This CDR3 spans 14 amino acids. Germline trimming cut 6 bases from V and 6 bases from J; bases unmatched to any gene: 7. CDR1 and CDR2 (germline): MNHEY, SVGAGI. DNA for the CDR3: TGTGCCAGCAGGCAACCCGGGACAGGGGGCGAGCAGTACTTC. It encodes CASRQPGTGGEQYF.

The gene calls are TRBV7-9 and TRBJ2-2; TRBD2 agrees at 7 bases. V lost 6 bases to trimming and J lost 3 bases; unmatched junction nucleotides: 7. The length of the CDR3 is 15 residues. Germline V gene data show CDR1 as SEHNR and CDR2 as FQNEAQ (reference sequence). CDR3: CASRDPGRDTGELFF. In DNA, the CDR3 is TGTGCCAGCAGAGACCCAGGGAGGGACACCGGGGAGCTGTTTTTT.

For this clone: This sample includes further DNA sequences coding for the same CDR3. V and J are TRBV18 and TRBJ1-2; no definite D call. CDR3 length: 13 residues. Per the germline V gene, CDR1 is KGHSH and CDR2 is LQKENI. V was cut by 1 base and J by 4 bases, with 7 bases left in between. CDR3 bases: TGTGCCAGCTCACCACGGGAGGGCTATGGCTACACCTTC. This encodes CASSPREGYGYTF. Full variable domain (outside the CDR3, taken from reference TRBV18 and TRBJ1-2): NAGVMQNPRHLVRRRGQEARLRCSPMKGHSHVYWYRQLPEEGLKFMVYLQKENIIDESGMPKERFSAEFPKEGPSILRIQQVVRGDSAAYFCASSPREGYGYTFGSGTRLTVV.

The chain uses TRBV25-1 and TRBJ2-2, with a weak D call TRBD1 (5 bases). The germline CDR1 and CDR2 sequences are MGHDK and SYGVNS. CDR3 length equals 17 residues. V was shortened by 1 base and J by 7 bases, with 19 bases between the two germline ends. For the CDR3, the DNA is TGTGCCAGCAGTGAATTCGGAAAGGGGAAGTATAGCGGGGAGCTGTTTTTT. It encodes CASSEFGKGKYSGELFF.

This rearrangement joins TRBV6-6 to TRBJ2-3, with TRBD2 matching over 11 bases. There are 16 residues in the CDR3. Germline V CDR1 and CDR2: MNHNY, SVGAGI (reference sequence). Losses at the gene ends were 6 bases for V and 2 bases for J; bases not matched to a gene: 7. The CDR3 loop is CASRVTSGGSTDTQYF. The CDR3, as DNA: TGTGCCAGCAGGGTAACTAGCGGGGGATCCACAGATACGCAGTATTTT.

The chain uses TRBV7-9 and TRBJ2-7, with TRBD1 matching 8 bases. The V and J ends lost 5 bases and 2 bases, in that order; junction bases with no gene match: 5. There are 14 residues in the CDR3. Germline CDR1 and CDR2: SEHNR and FQNEAQ (reference sequence). For the CDR3, the DNA is TGTGCCAGCAGCCGACGGACAGGGACCTACGAGCAGTACTTC. Translation: CASSRRTGTYEQYF.

The chain joins TRBV30 to TRBJ2-1; 8 nucleotides match TRBD2. V lost 2 bases, J lost 5 bases, and 8 bases stayed unmatched. The V gene's germline CDR1 is GTSNPN and CDR2 SVGIG (reference sequence). The CDR3 is 15 amino acids. In nucleotides, the CDR3 is TGTGCCTGGAGTCGCGGGAGGTTGAGGGACAATGAGCAGTTCTTC. Translating it yields CAWSRGRLRDNEQFF.

For this clone: The sample has other DNA sequences that encode this CDR3 too. This rearrangement joins TRBV5-1 to TRBJ2-3; 9 bases line up with TRBD2. The ends lost 3 bases at V and 3 bases at J; junction bases unmatched: 2. The CDR3 totals 14 residues. Per the germline V gene, CDR1 is SGHRS and CDR2 is YFSETQ. CDR3 nucleotides: TGCGCCAGCAGCTCCGGACTAGCGACAGATACGCAGTATTTT. This sequence encodes CASSSGLATDTQYF. Full variable domain (remainder filled in from reference TRBV5-1 and TRBJ2-3): KAGVTQTPRYLIKTRGQQVTLSCSPISGHRSVSWYQQTPGQGLQFLFEYFSETQRNKGNFPGRFSGRQFSNSRSEMNVSTLELGDSALYLCASSSGLATDTQYFGPGTRLTVL.

The chain is built from TRBV5-1 and TRBJ2-3, with 8 positions matching TRBD1. The length of the CDR3 is 18 residues. V dropped 0 bases and J dropped 2; count of bases not matched to a gene: 11. The germline V gene has CDR1 SGHRS and CDR2 YFSETQ. The CDR3 bases are TGCGCCAGCAGCTTGGGGCCTCAGGGGGCGTTAGCCACAGATACGCAGTATTTT. Translated, it gives CASSLGPQGALATDTQYF.

V is TRBV19 and J is TRBJ2-5; tentatively, D is TRBD1 or TRBD2 (6 bases each). The CDR3 sequence is 13 residues long. In germline, CDR1 is LNHDA, CDR2 SQIVND (reference sequence). Trimming took off 3 bases at V and 7 bases at J, with 12 bases between the two ends. CDR3 region: CASSIPGARTQYF. CDR3 nucleotide sequence: TGTGCCAGTAGTATTCCGGGGGCACGGACCCAGTACTTC.

The chain joins TRBV18 to TRBJ2-7; a possible D gene is TRBD1 (5 bases). CDR1 KGHSH and CDR2 LQKENI come from the germline V gene. Trimming took off 3 bases at V and 5 bases at J, with 14 bases between the two ends. The CDR3 loop spans 14 amino acids. The CDR3 spells CASSPGLGYDEQYF. CDR3 nucleotide sequence: TGTGCCAGCTCACCGGGGCTCGGTTACGACGAGCAGTACTTC.

This clone appeared a single time. This chain links TRBV2 with TRBJ2-1; no clear D gene. Germline-derived CDR1 and CDR2 are SNHLY and FYNNEI. V lost 4 bases and J 10 bases, leaving 8 bases between the germline ends. The CDR3 is made up of 11 amino acids. DNA of the CDR3: TGTGCCAGCAGTGGGGGTGGCGAGCAGTTCTTC. This sequence encodes CASSGGGEQFF. The full variable domain, in which reference TRBV2 and TRBJ2-1 provide the parts outside the CDR3, is EPEVTQTPSHQVTQMGQEVILRCVPISNHLYFYWYRQILGQKVEFLVSFYNNEISEKSEIFDDQFSVERPDGSNFTLKIRSTKLEDSAMYFCASSGGGEQFFGPGTRLTVL.